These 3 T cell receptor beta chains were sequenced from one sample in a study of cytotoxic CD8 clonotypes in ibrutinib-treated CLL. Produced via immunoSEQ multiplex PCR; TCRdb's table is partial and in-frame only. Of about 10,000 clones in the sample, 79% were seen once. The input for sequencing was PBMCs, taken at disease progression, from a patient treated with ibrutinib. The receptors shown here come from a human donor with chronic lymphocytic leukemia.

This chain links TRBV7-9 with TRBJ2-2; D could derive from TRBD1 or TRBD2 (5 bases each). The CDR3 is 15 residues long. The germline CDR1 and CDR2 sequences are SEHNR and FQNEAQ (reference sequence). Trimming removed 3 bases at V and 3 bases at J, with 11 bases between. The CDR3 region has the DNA TGTGCCAGCAGCTTGGGGGATGGGGACACCGGGGAGCTGTTTTTT. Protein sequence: CASSLGDGDTGELFF.

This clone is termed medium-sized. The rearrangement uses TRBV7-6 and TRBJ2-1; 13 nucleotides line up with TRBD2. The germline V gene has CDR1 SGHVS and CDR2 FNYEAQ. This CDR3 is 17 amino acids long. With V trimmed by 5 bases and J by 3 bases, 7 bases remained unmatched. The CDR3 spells CASSITSGGGLYNEQFF. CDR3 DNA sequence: TGTGCCAGCAGCATCACTAGCGGGGGGGGGCTCTACAATGAGCAGTTCTTC. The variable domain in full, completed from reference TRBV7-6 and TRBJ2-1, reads GAGVSQSPRYKVTKRGQDVALRCDPISGHVSLYWYRQALGQGPEFLTYFNYEAQQDKSGLPNDRFSAERPEGSISTLTIQRTEQRDSAMYRCASSITSGGGLYNEQFFGPGTRLTVL.

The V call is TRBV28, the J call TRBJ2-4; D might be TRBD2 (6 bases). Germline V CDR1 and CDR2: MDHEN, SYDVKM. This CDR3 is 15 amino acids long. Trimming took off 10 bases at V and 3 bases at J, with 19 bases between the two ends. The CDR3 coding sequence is TGTGCCACCACTCTAGGGACTTCCAGCAAAAACATTCAGTACTTC. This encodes CATTLGTSSKNIQYF.